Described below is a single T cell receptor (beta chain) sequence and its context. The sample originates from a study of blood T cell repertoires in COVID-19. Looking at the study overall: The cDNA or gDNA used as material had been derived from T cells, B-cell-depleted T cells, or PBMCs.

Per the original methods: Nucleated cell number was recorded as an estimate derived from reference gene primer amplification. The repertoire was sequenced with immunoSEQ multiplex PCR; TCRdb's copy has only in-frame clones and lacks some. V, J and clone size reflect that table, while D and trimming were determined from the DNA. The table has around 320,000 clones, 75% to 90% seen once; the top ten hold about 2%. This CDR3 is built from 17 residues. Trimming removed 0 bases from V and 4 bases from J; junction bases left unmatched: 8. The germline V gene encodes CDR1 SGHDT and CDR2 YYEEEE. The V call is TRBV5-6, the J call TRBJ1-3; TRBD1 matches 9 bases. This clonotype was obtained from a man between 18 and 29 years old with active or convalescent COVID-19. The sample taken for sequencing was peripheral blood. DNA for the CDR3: TGTGCCAGCAGCTTGGATAAAGGGACAGGGTTGGGAAACACCATATATTTT. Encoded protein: CASSLDKGTGLGNTIYF. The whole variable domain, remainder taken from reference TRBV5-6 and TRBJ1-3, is DAGVTQSPTHLIKTRGQQVTLRCSPKSGHDTVSWYQQALGQGPQFIFQYYEEEERQRGNFPDRFSGHQFPNYSSELNVNALLLGDSALYLCASSLDKGTGLGNTIYFGEGSWLTVV.